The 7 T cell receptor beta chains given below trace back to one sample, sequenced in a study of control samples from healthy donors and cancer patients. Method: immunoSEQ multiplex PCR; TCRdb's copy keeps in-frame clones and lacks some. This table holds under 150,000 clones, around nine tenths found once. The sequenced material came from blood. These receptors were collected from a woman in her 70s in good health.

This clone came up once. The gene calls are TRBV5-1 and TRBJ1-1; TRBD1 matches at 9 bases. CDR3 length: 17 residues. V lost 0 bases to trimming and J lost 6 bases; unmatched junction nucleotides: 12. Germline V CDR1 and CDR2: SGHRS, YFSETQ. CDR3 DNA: TGCGCCAGCAGCTTGGGGGCCGGACAGGGGATTAAGGCTGAAGCTTTCTTT. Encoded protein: CASSLGAGQGIKAEAFF.

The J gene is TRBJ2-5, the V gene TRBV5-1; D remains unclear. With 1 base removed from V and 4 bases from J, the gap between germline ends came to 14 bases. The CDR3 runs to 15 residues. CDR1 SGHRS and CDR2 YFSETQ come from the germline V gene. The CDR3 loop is CASSLLSNTRETQYF. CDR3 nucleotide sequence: TGCGCCAGCAGCTTGCTCTCAAACACCCGAGAGACCCAGTACTTC.

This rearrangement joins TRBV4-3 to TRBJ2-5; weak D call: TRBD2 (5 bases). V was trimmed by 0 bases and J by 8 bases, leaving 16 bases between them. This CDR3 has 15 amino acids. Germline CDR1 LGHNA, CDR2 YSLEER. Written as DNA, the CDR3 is TGCGCCAGCAGCCAAGAGGCGACTAACGTACGAACCCAGTACTTC. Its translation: CASSQEATNVRTQYF.

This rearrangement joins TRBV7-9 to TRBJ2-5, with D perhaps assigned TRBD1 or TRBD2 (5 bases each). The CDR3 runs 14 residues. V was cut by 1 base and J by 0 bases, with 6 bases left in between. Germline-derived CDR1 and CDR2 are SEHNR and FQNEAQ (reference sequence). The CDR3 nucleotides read TGTGCCAGCAGCTTAGGGGACCACCAAGAGACCCAGTACTTC. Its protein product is CASSLGDHQETQYF.

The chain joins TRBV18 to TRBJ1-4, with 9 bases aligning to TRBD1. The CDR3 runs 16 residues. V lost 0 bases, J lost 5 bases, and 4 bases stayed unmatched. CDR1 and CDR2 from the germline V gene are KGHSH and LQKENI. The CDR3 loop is CASSPPRDRVNEKLFF. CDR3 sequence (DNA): TGTGCCAGCTCACCACCCAGGGACAGGGTGAATGAAAAACTGTTTTTT.

CDR3 bases: TGTGCCAGTACCAAAGAAGGACAGGGGGCCTACGAGCAGTACTTC. This codes for CASTKEGQGAYEQYF. J is TRBJ2-7 and V is TRBV19; 10 bases match TRBD1. The CDR3 is 15 residues long. Germline-derived CDR1 and CDR2 are LNHDA and SQIVND (reference sequence). The V gene end was trimmed by 7 bases and the J gene end by 2 bases; junction bases not matched to a gene: 8.

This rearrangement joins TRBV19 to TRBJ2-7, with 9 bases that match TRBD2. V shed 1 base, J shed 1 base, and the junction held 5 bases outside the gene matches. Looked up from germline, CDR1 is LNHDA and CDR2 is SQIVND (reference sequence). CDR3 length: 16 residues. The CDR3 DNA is TGTGCCAGTAGTATAGGTGGTAGCGGGGGATCCTACGAGCAGTACTTC. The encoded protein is CASSIGGSGGSYEQYF.